This T cell receptor beta chain was retrieved from a study of vaccination effects on CD4 cells after COVID-19. The overall study: Peptides at roughly 10 ug/ml and IL-2 at roughly 9.3 IU/ml were added to roughly 2 million PBMC per well.

Findings and caveats of the study: The authors studied few convalescent patients and collected no early post-infection timepoints.

CDR3 length equals 19 residues. V shed 4 bases and J 2 bases; nucleotides not matched to a gene: 16. CDR1 and CDR2 (germline): SGDLS, YYNGEE. Sequenced by immunoSEQ multiplex PCR; TCRdb stores in-frame clones only, minus some. The repertoire has approximately 70,000 clones, over 65% of them found once; the top ten carry approximately 2.4%. When around nine days of culture had elapsed, CD4+ T cells were isolated. Two doses of either BNT162b2 or mRNA-1273 were given to each participant. About this clone itself: Its specificity is not known.

The sequencing here drew on CD4+ T cells from PBMCs cultured without peptide, taken after COVID-19 vaccination. This TCR came from a human donor who received a COVID-19 vaccine. J is TRBJ2-5 and V is TRBV9; 11 nucleotides align to TRBD2. CDR3 DNA: TGTGCCAGCAGCCTCACTGCCCTGCCGGGACTAGCGGCACAAGAGACCCAGTACTTC. This codes for CASSLTALPGLAAQETQYF.